This TCR beta chain was profiled in a study of PD-L1 blockade in urothelial cancer. Across the study: Male patients with bladder-origin urothelial cancer numbered about 85% of the 29. Peripheral blood specimens exhibited a median yield of 141,255 T cells.

This clone was seen more than once but under ten times. Each individual provided 1 to 8 samples (taken pretreatment and on-treatment). The ends lost 4 bases at V and 4 bases at J; junction bases unmatched: 6. CDR1 and CDR2 (germline): SGHAT, FQNNGV. The CDR3 totals 16 residues. Every PCR got spiked synthetic TCR analog templates. Libraries were prepared by immunoSEQ multiplex PCR; TCRdb keeps only in-frame clonotypes and omits some of them. The data hold tens of thousands of clones, with more than 70% observed a single time. The sample in question was PBMCs, obtained around atezolizumab (anti-PD-L1) treatment. The rearrangement links TRBV11-2 to TRBJ2-1; 11 bases match TRBD2. The sequence was collected from a man in his sixties or seventies with urothelial cancer. The CDR3: CASSSLAGGRYNEQFF. CDR3 coding DNA: TGTGCCAGCAGCTCCCTAGCGGGAGGCCGATACAATGAGCAGTTCTTC.